This TCR beta chain was documented in a study of CD8+ T cells in alopecia areata. Study as a whole: Once tofacitinib had been taken for 6 to 18 months, 6 months off drug followed. Points from the study as a whole: Because one nonresponder was included, the link of baseline CD8+ expansion to response is considered uncertain. Persistence in scalp and blood during tofacitinib was observed for many expanded lesional clones.

The sequencing template was cDNA reverse transcribed from extracted RNA. Measured with immunoSEQ multiplex PCR; TCRdb has only the in-frame clones, and not every one. Of 90,000 to 120,000 clones listed, 84% were seen once; the top ten hold 20% to 25%. Germline CDR1 MNHEY, CDR2 SMNVEV (reference sequence). The V end lost 2 bases, the J end lost 1 base, and 8 bases lay between the germline ends. The CDR3 extends over 14 amino acids. Sample treatment: oral pan-JAK inhibitor, 5-10 mg twice daily. As regards this clone: Antigen unknown.

The V and J genes are TRBV27 and TRBJ1-1, with a weak D call TRBD1 (5 bases). The source is a human donor with alopecia areata. The sequenced sample was CD8+ T cells sorted from blood, obtained at week 24, from a patient treated with tofacitinib. The CDR3 loop is CASSLTGPNTEAFF. The CDR3 DNA sequence: TGTGCCAGCAGTTTAACAGGACCGAACACTGAAGCTTTCTTT.